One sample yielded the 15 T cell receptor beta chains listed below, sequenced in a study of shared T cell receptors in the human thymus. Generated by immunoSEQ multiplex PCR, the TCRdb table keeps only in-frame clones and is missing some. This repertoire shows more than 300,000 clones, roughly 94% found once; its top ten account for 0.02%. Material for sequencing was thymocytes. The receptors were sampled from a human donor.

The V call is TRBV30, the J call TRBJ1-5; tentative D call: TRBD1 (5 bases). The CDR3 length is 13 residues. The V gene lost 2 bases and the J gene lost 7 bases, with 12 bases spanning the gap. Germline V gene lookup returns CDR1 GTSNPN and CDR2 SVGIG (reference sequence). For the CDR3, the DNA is TGTGCCTGGAGTCCAGGGTACCGGCAGCCCCAGCATTTT. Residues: CAWSPGYRQPQHF.

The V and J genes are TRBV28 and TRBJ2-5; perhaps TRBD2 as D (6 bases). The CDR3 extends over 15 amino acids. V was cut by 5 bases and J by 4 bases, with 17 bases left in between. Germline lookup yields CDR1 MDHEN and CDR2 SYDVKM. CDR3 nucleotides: TGTGCCAGCAGTCATAGTCGGGAGTTAGGAGAGACCCAGTACTTC. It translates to CASSHSRELGETQYF.

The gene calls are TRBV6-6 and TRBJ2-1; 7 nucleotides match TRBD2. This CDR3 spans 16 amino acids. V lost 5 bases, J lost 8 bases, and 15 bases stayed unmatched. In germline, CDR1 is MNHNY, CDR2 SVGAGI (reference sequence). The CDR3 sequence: CASSTQRDPRVDEQFF. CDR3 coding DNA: TGTGCCAGCAGTACCCAGCGGGACCCCCGCGTCGATGAGCAGTTCTTC.

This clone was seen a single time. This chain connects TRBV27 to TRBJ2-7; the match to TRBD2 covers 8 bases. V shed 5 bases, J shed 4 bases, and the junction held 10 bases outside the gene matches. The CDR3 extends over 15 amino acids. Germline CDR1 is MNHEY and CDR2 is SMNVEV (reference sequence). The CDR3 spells CASSPLLADLYEQYF. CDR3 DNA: TGTGCCAGCAGTCCTCTACTAGCGGACTTATACGAGCAGTACTTC.

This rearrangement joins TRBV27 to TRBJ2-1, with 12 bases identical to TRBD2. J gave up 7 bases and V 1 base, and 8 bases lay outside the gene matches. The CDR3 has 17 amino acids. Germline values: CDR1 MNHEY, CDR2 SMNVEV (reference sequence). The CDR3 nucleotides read TGTGCCAGCAGTTTATATCTCATAACTAGCGGGAGGAATGAGCAGTTCTTC. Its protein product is CASSLYLITSGRNEQFF.

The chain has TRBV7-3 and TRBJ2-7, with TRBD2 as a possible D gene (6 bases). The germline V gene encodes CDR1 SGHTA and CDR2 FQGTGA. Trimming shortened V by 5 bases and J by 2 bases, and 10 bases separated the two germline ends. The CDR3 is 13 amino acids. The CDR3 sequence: CASSLGGPYEQYF. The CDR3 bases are TGTGCCAGCAGCCTCGGGGGACCCTACGAGCAGTACTTC.

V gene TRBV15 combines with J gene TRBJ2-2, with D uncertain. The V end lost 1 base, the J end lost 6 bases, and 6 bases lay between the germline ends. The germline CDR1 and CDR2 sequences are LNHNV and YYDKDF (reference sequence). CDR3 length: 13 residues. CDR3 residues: CATSRGDSGELFF. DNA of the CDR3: TGTGCCACCAGCAGAGGCGACTCCGGGGAGCTGTTTTTT.

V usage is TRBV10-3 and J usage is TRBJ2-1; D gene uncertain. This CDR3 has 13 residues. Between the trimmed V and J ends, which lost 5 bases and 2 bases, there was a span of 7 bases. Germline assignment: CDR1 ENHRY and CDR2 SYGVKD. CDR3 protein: CAISSPTYNEQFF. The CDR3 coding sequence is TGTGCCATCAGTAGCCCTACCTACAATGAGCAGTTCTTC.

This CDR3 reads CASSFLSVNTGELFF. DNA of the CDR3: TGCGCCAGCAGCTTTTTAAGCGTGAACACCGGGGAGCTGTTTTTT. This chain links TRBV5-1 with TRBJ2-2; D is undetermined. This CDR3 is 15 amino acids long. Germline V gene sequence: CDR1 SGHRS, CDR2 YFSETQ. Trimming removed 2 bases from V and 1 base from J, with 9 bases in between. The full variable domain, its missing parts supplied by reference TRBV5-1 and TRBJ2-2, is KAGVTQTPRYLIKTRGQQVTLSCSPISGHRSVSWYQQTPGQGLQFLFEYFSETQRNKGNFPGRFSGRQFSNSRSEMNVSTLELGDSALYLCASSFLSVNTGELFFGEGSRLTVL.

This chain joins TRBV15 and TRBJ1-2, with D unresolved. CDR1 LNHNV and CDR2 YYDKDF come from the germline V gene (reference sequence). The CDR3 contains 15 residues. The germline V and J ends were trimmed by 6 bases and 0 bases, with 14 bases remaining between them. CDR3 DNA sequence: TGTGCCACCAGTCCCCGAGAGGCGGCTAACTATGGCTACACCTTC. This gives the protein CATSPREAANYGYTF.

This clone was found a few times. The CDR3, as DNA: TGTGCCAGCAGTGAATACACGGTTTGGGACCAGCAGTACTTC. Protein: CASSEYTVWDQQYF. The gene calls are TRBV25-1 and TRBJ2-7; D may match TRBD1 or TRBD2 (5 bases each). Trimming removed 0 bases from V and 8 bases from J, with 14 bases in between. Per germline, CDR1 MGHDK and CDR2 SYGVNS. The CDR3 length is 14 residues.

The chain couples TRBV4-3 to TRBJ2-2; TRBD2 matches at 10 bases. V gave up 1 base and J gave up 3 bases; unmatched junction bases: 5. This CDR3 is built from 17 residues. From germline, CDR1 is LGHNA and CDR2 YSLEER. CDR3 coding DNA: TGCGCCAGCAGCCAAGTGCTAGCGGGAGTGGACACCGGGGAGCTGTTTTTT. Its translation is CASSQVLAGVDTGELFF.

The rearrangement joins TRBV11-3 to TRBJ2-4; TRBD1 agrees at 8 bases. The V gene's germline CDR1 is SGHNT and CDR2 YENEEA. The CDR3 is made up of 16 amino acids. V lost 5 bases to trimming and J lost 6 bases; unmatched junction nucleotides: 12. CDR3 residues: CASSTRTGSTRNIQYF. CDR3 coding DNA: TGTGCCAGCAGCACCCGGACAGGGTCTACGAGAAACATTCAGTACTTC.

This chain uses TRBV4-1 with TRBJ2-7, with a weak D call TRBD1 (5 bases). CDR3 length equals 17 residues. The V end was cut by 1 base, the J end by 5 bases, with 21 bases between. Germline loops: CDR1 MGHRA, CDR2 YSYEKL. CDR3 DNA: TGCGCCAGCAGCCAAGGGCCTCGATACAGGACGGGCCACGAGCAGTACTTC. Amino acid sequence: CASSQGPRYRTGHEQYF.

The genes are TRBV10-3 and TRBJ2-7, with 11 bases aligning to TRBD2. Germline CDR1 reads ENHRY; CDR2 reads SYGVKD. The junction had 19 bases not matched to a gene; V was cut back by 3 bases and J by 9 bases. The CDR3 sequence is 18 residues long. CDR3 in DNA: TGTGCCATCAGTGATCCTACCTCGGGACTAGCGGATCCTAACGGGCAGTACTTC. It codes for CAISDPTSGLADPNGQYF.